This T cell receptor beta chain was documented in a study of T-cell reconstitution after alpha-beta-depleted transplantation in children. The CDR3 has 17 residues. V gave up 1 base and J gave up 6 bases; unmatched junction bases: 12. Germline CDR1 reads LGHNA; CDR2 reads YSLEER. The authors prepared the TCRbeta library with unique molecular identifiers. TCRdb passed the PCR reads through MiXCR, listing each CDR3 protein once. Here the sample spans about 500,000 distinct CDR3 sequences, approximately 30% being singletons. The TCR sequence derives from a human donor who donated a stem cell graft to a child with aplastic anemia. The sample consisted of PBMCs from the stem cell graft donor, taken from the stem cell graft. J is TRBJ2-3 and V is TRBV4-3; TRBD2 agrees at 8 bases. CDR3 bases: TGCGCCAGCAGCCAAGGGGGACTAGTCAGGATCTCCGATACGCAGTATTTT. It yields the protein CASSQGGLVRISDTQYF.